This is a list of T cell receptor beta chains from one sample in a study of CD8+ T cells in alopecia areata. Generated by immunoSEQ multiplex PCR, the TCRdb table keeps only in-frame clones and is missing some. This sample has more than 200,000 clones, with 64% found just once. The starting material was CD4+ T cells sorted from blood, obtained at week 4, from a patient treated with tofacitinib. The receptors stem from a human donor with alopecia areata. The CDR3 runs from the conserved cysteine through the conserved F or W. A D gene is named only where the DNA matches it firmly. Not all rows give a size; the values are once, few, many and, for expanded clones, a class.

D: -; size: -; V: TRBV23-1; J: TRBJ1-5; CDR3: CASSQAGGEGSNQPQHF; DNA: TGCGCCAGCAGTCAAGCCGGGGGGGAGGGGAGCAATCAGCCCCAGCATTTT
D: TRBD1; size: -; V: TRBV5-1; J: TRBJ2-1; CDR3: CASSWDSYEQFF; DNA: TGCGCCAGCAGCTGGGACAGCTATGAGCAGTTCTTC
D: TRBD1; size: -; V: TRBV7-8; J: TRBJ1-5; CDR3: CASSLTGGGNQPQHF; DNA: TGTGCCAGCAGCTTAACAGGGGGTGGCAATCAGCCCCAGCATTTT
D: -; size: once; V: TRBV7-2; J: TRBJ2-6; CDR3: CASSFENPGTSGANVLTF; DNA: TGTGCCAGCAGCTTTGAGAATCCCGGGACCTCTGGGGCCAACGTCCTGACTTTC
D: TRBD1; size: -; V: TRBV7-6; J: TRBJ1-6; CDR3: CASSLGGTGGSSPLHF; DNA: TGTGCCAGCAGCTTAGGGGGGACAGGGGGGAGTTCACCCCTCCACTTT
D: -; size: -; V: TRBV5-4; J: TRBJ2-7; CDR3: CASSRWAYEQYF; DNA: TGTGCCAGCAGCCGGTGGGCCTACGAGCAGTACTTC
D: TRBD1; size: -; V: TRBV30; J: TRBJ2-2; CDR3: CAWSRDRSRELFF; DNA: TGTGCCTGGAGCCGGGACAGATCTAGGGAGCTGTTTTTT
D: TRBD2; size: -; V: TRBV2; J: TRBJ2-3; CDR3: CASRRPSGATDTQYF; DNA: TGTGCCAGCAGAAGGCCAAGCGGGGCCACAGATACGCAGTATTTT
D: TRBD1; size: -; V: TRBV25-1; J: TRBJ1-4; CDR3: CASSEYRRDSEKLFF; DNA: TGTGCCAGCAGTGAATACCGCCGGGACAGTGAAAAACTGTTTTTT
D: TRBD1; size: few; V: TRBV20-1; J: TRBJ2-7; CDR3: CSATTGSEQYF; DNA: TGCAGTGCTACGACAGGGAGCGAGCAGTACTTC
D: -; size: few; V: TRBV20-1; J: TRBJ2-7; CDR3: CSARGAEWQYF; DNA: TGCAGTGCTAGAGGGGCGGAGTGGCAGTACTTC
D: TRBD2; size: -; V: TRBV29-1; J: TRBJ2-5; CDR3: CSVTKGLAGATQYF; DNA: TGCAGCGTTACCAAAGGACTAGCGGGGGCGACCCAGTACTTC
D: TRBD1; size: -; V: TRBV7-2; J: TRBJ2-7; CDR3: CASSRTGSSYEQYF; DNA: TGTGCCAGCAGCCGGACAGGGTCCTCCTACGAGCAGTACTTC
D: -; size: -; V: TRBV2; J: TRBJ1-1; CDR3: CASSVSGVEAFF; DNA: TGTGCCAGCAGTGTATCGGGGGTTGAAGCTTTCTTT
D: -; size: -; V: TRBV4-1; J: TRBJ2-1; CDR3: CASSQVQGTYNEQFF; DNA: TGCGCCAGCAGCCAAGTTCAGGGAACCTACAATGAGCAGTTCTTC
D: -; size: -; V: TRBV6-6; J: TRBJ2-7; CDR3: CASSTQGHEQYF; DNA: TGTGCCAGCAGTACACAGGGTCACGAGCAGTACTTC
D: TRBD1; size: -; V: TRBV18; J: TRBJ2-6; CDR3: CASSPGTGGSGANVLTF; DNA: TGTGCCAGCTCACCCGGGACAGGGGGCTCTGGGGCCAACGTCCTGACTTTC
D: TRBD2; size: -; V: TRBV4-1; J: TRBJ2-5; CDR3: CASSHNRGGGVEETQYF; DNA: TGCGCCAGCAGCCATAACCGGGGGGGCGGAGTGGAGGAGACCCAGTACTTC
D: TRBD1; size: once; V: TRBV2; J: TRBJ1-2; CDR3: CASRRDSYGYTF; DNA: TGTGCCAGCAGACGGGACAGCTATGGCTACACCTTC
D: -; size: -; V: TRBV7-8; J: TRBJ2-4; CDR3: CASSLGGGLIAKNIQYF; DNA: TGTGCCAGCAGCTTGGGGGGCGGATTAATAGCCAAAAACATTCAGTACTTC
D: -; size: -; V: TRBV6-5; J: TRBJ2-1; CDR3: CASPQWGSNEQFF; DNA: TGTGCCAGCCCCCAATGGGGGTCCAATGAGCAGTTCTTC
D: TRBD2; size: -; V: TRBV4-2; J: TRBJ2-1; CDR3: CASSRDSGDNEQFF; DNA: TGTGCCAGCAGCCGGGATAGCGGGGACAATGAGCAGTTCTTC
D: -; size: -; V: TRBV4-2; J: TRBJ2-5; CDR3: CASSQDKRTAETQYF; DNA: TGTGCCAGCAGCCAAGACAAAAGGACAGCAGAGACCCAGTACTTC
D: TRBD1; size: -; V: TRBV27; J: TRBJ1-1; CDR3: CASSLGTGAAEAFF; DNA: TGTGCCAGCAGTTTAGGGACAGGGGCAGCTGAAGCTTTCTTT
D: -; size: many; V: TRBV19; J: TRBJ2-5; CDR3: CASSRGLLQETQYF; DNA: TGTGCCAGTAGTAGGGGGCTTTTGCAAGAGACCCAGTACTTC
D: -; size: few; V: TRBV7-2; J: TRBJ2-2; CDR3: CASSLEGDTGELFF; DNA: TGTGCCAGCAGCTTAGAGGGAGACACCGGGGAGCTGTTTTTT
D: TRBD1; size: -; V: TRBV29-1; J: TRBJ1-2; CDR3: CSARDRGRPTYGYTF; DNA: TGCAGCGCCCGGGACAGGGGGCGACCGACCTATGGCTACACCTTC
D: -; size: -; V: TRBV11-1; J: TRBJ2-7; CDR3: CASSMLTGPYEQYF; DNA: TGTGCCAGCAGCATGCTGACAGGCCCCTACGAGCAGTACTTC